The rows below give T cell receptor beta chains drawn from one sample of a study of CD8 T cells in Susac syndrome. In TCRdb, the immunoSEQ multiplex PCR reads were re-called with MiXCR into one record per CDR3 protein. The sample comprises approximately 180,000 distinct CDR3 sequences, under 97% of which are singletons, and 0.093% rests with the top ten. The sequenced sample consisted of CD4+ T cells from PBMCs. All receptors derive from a human donor with multiple sclerosis. Each CDR3 is given with its conserved first and last residue. A D gene is named only where the DNA matches it firmly. Where a row states a size, it is once, few, many or the class of an expanded clone; other rows omit it.

d_gene: -
j_gene: TRBJ2-5
v_gene: TRBV5-4
abundance: -
CDR3aa: CASSQQGAQETQYF
CDR3nt: TGTGCCAGCAGCCAACAGGGAGCTCAAGAGACCCAGTACTTC

d_gene: TRBD2
j_gene: TRBJ2-1
v_gene: TRBV30
abundance: -
CDR3aa: CAWSVAGGSRNEQFF
CDR3nt: TGTGCCTGGAGTGTAGCGGGGGGCTCGAGGAATGAGCAGTTCTTC

d_gene: TRBD2
j_gene: TRBJ2-3
v_gene: TRBV12-3/TRBV12-4
abundance: -
CDR3aa: CASSRTSGVDTQYF
CDR3nt: TGTGCCAGCAGTCGGACTAGCGGGGTTGATACGCAGTATTTT

d_gene: -
j_gene: TRBJ1-6
v_gene: TRBV30
abundance: -
CDR3aa: CAWSVPGQNSPLHF
CDR3nt: TGTGCCTGGAGTGTACCGGGACAAAATTCACCCCTCCACTTT

d_gene: -
j_gene: TRBJ2-2
v_gene: TRBV3-1
abundance: -
CDR3aa: CASSQAQGLNTGELFF
CDR3nt: TGTGCCAGCAGCCAAGCGCAGGGCCTAAACACCGGGGAGCTGTTTTTT

d_gene: -
j_gene: TRBJ1-2
v_gene: TRBV28
abundance: -
CDR3aa: CASSGRRPYGYTF
CDR3nt: TGTGCCAGCAGCGGACGGAGACCCTATGGCTACACCTTC

d_gene: TRBD1
j_gene: TRBJ1-4
v_gene: TRBV29-1
abundance: -
CDR3aa: CSVSRAGGGNEKLFF
CDR3nt: TGCAGCGTCTCGCGGGCAGGGGGTGGAAATGAAAAACTGTTTTTT

d_gene: TRBD2
j_gene: TRBJ2-1
v_gene: TRBV12-3/TRBV12-4
abundance: -
CDR3aa: CASSRSSTSGYYNEQFF
CDR3nt: TGTGCCAGCAGTCGGTCCTCGACTAGCGGCTACTACAATGAGCAGTTCTTC

d_gene: -
j_gene: TRBJ1-2
v_gene: TRBV3-1
abundance: -
CDR3aa: CASSRQEIYGYTF
CDR3nt: TGTGCCAGCAGCCGACAGGAGATCTATGGCTACACCTTC

d_gene: -
j_gene: TRBJ2-1
v_gene: TRBV12-3/TRBV12-4
abundance: -
CDR3aa: CASSSTQYHEQFF
CDR3nt: TGTGCCAGCAGTTCAACCCAGTACCATGAGCAGTTCTTC

d_gene: -
j_gene: TRBJ1-2
v_gene: TRBV20-1
abundance: -
CDR3aa: CSARPSGDVRYTF
CDR3nt: TGCAGTGCTAGGCCGTCAGGGGATGTTCGCTACACCTTC

d_gene: -
j_gene: TRBJ1-1
v_gene: TRBV12-3/TRBV12-4
abundance: -
CDR3aa: CASSFQVLLNTEAFF
CDR3nt: TGTGCCAGCAGTTTTCAGGTGCTCTTGAACACTGAAGCTTTCTTT

d_gene: TRBD1
j_gene: TRBJ1-6
v_gene: TRBV7-2
abundance: -
CDR3aa: CASSFTTGNSPLHF
CDR3nt: TGTGCCAGCAGCTTCACGACAGGGAATTCACCCCTCCACTTT

d_gene: TRBD1
j_gene: TRBJ2-1
v_gene: TRBV25-1
abundance: -
CDR3aa: CASSDLTGGPYNEQFF
CDR3nt: TGTGCCAGCAGTGACCTGACAGGGGGCCCCTACAATGAGCAGTTCTTC

d_gene: -
j_gene: TRBJ2-2
v_gene: TRBV2
abundance: -
CDR3aa: CATGKGTGELFF
CDR3nt: TGTGCCACCGGGAAGGGGACCGGGGAGCTGTTTTTT

d_gene: -
j_gene: TRBJ1-1
v_gene: TRBV5-4
abundance: -
CDR3aa: CASSFPRDTEAFF
CDR3nt: TGTGCCAGCAGCTTCCCGAGGGACACTGAAGCTTTCTTT

d_gene: -
j_gene: TRBJ1-5
v_gene: TRBV5-1
abundance: -
CDR3aa: CASSLGSQLNQPQHF
CDR3nt: TGCGCCAGCAGCTTAGGCAGTCAACTCAATCAGCCCCAGCATTTT

d_gene: -
j_gene: TRBJ2-7
v_gene: TRBV10-3
abundance: -
CDR3aa: CAISAAPEEQYF
CDR3nt: TGTGCCATCAGTGCCGCACCCGAGGAGCAGTACTTC

d_gene: -
j_gene: TRBJ2-7
v_gene: TRBV9
abundance: -
CDR3aa: CASSARGGGVYEQYF
CDR3nt: TGTGCCAGCAGCGCGAGAGGAGGGGGGGTCTACGAGCAGTACTTC

d_gene: -
j_gene: TRBJ2-1
v_gene: TRBV7-2
abundance: -
CDR3aa: CASSLVGALYNEQFF
CDR3nt: TGTGCCAGCAGCTTAGTGGGGGCCCTTTACAATGAGCAGTTCTTC

d_gene: TRBD2
j_gene: TRBJ2-1
v_gene: TRBV5-1
abundance: -
CDR3aa: CASSVPAGGPYNEQFF
CDR3nt: TGCGCCAGCAGCGTCCCAGCGGGGGGGCCCTACAATGAGCAGTTCTTC

d_gene: TRBD1
j_gene: TRBJ2-7
v_gene: TRBV20-1
abundance: -
CDR3aa: CSARTDRVAYEQYF
CDR3nt: TGCAGTGCTAGGACGGACAGGGTGGCCTACGAGCAGTACTTC

d_gene: -
j_gene: TRBJ1-2
v_gene: TRBV5-1
abundance: -
CDR3aa: CASSTRGGYGYTF
CDR3nt: TGCGCCAGCAGTACGCGGGGAGGCTATGGCTACACCTTC

d_gene: TRBD1
j_gene: TRBJ2-2
v_gene: TRBV29-1
abundance: -
CDR3aa: CSVEFRQGNTGELFF
CDR3nt: TGCAGCGTTGAATTTCGACAGGGGAACACCGGGGAGCTGTTTTTT

d_gene: -
j_gene: TRBJ2-7
v_gene: TRBV6-1
abundance: -
CDR3aa: CASSEGPTVSYEQYF
CDR3nt: TGTGCCAGCAGTGAAGGACCGACGGTCTCCTACGAGCAGTACTTC

d_gene: -
j_gene: TRBJ2-7
v_gene: TRBV11-3
abundance: -
CDR3aa: CASRSGRSYEQYF
CDR3nt: TGTGCCAGCAGAAGCGGGCGCTCCTACGAGCAGTACTTC

d_gene: -
j_gene: TRBJ1-2
v_gene: TRBV30
abundance: -
CDR3aa: CAWSLGPILEAYGYTF
CDR3nt: TGTGCCTGGAGTTTGGGGCCGATACTCGAAGCCTATGGCTACACCTTC

d_gene: TRBD2
j_gene: TRBJ2-3
v_gene: TRBV12-3/TRBV12-4
abundance: -
CDR3aa: CASRGLAGGTDTQYF
CDR3nt: TGTGCCAGCAGAGGACTAGCGGGGGGCACAGATACGCAGTATTTT

d_gene: TRBD1
j_gene: TRBJ2-7
v_gene: TRBV10-2
abundance: once
CDR3aa: CSTGGRTTYEQYF
CDR3nt: TGCTCCACAGGGGGCAGGACAACCTACGAGCAGTACTTC

d_gene: -
j_gene: TRBJ1-2
v_gene: TRBV29-1
abundance: -
CDR3aa: CSVARGRVDGYTF
CDR3nt: TGCAGCGTCGCCCGTGGGAGGGTAGACGGCTACACCTTC

d_gene: TRBD2
j_gene: TRBJ2-3
v_gene: TRBV15
abundance: -
CDR3aa: CATSRGLAGTDTQYF
CDR3nt: TGTGCCACCAGCAGAGGACTAGCGGGGACAGATACGCAGTATTTT

d_gene: -
j_gene: TRBJ2-7
v_gene: TRBV6-2/TRBV6-3
abundance: -
CDR3aa: CASSYPGAYEQYF
CDR3nt: TGTGCCAGCAGTTACCCGGGAGCCTACGAGCAGTACTTC

d_gene: -
j_gene: TRBJ1-4
v_gene: TRBV7-9
abundance: once
CDR3aa: CASSLGGIGEKLFF
CDR3nt: TGTGCCAGCAGCTTAGGAGGGATTGGAGAAAAACTGTTTTTT

d_gene: TRBD1
j_gene: TRBJ2-3
v_gene: TRBV12-3/TRBV12-4
abundance: -
CDR3aa: CASSFSRDRINPQYF
CDR3nt: TGTGCCAGCAGTTTTTCCCGGGACAGGATTAACCCGCAGTATTTT

d_gene: -
j_gene: TRBJ2-5
v_gene: TRBV3-1
abundance: -
CDR3aa: CASLRGETQYF
CDR3nt: TGTGCCAGCCTCCGAGGAGAGACCCAGTACTTC

d_gene: TRBD1
j_gene: TRBJ1-2
v_gene: TRBV6-6
abundance: -
CDR3aa: CASSTPGQNYGYTF
CDR3nt: TGTGCCAGCAGCACCCCGGGACAGAACTATGGCTACACCTTC

d_gene: TRBD2
j_gene: TRBJ2-7
v_gene: TRBV15
abundance: -
CDR3aa: CATSRDPQGAGGLEQYF
CDR3nt: TGTGCCACCAGCAGAGATCCCCAGGGAGCGGGGGGTCTGGAGCAGTACTTC

d_gene: TRBD1
j_gene: TRBJ1-1
v_gene: TRBV20-1
abundance: -
CDR3aa: CSADRTGNTEAFF
CDR3nt: TGCAGTGCGGACAGGACGGGGAACACTGAAGCTTTCTTT

d_gene: TRBD2
j_gene: TRBJ2-1
v_gene: TRBV20-1
abundance: -
CDR3aa: CSARLAGDSLYNEQFF
CDR3nt: TGCAGTGCTAGACTAGCGGGAGACTCTCTCTACAATGAGCAGTTCTTC

d_gene: -
j_gene: TRBJ2-7
v_gene: TRBV25-1
abundance: -
CDR3aa: CASSDPGTSSYEQYF
CDR3nt: TGTGCCAGCAGTGATCCGGGGACATCTTCCTACGAGCAGTACTTC

d_gene: TRBD1
j_gene: TRBJ2-7
v_gene: TRBV5-4
abundance: -
CDR3aa: CASSFHIRDSSYEQYF
CDR3nt: TGTGCCAGCAGCTTCCACATCCGGGACAGCTCCTACGAGCAGTACTTC